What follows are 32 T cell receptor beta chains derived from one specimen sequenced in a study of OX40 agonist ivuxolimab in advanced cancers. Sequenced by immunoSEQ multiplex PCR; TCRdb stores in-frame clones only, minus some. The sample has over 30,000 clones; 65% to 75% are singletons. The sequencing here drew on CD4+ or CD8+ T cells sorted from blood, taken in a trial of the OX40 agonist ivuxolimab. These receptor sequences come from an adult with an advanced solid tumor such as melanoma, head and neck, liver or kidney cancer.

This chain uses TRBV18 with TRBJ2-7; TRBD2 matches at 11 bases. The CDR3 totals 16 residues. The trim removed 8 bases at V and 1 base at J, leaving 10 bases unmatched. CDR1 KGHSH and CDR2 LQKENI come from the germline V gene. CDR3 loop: CASTNGLAGTSYEQYF. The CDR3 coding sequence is TGTGCCAGCACGAATGGACTAGCGGGCACATCCTACGAGCAGTACTTC.

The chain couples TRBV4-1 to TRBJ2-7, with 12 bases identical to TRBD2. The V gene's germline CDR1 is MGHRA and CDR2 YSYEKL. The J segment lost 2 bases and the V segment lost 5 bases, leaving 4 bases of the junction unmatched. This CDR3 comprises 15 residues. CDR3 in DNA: TGCGCCAGCAGCAAACTAGCGGGGGGCACCTACGAGCAGTACTTC. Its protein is CASSKLAGGTYEQYF.

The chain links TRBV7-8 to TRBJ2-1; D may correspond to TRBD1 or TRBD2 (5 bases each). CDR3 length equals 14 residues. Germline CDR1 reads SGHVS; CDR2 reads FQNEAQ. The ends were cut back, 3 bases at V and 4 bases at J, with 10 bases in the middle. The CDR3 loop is CASSFRDGYNEQFF. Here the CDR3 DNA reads TGTGCCAGCAGCTTTCGGGACGGTTACAATGAGCAGTTCTTC.

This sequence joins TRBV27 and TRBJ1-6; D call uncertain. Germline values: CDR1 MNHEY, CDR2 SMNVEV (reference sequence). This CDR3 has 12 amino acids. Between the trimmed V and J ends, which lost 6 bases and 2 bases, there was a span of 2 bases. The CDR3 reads CASSPYNSPLHF. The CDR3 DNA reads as TGTGCCAGCAGCCCCTATAATTCACCCCTCCACTTT.

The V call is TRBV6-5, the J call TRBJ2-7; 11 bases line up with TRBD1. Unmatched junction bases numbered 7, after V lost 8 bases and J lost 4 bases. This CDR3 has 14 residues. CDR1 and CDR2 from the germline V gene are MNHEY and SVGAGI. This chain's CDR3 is CASRAGTGGYEQYF. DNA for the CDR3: TGTGCCAGCCGGGCGGGGACAGGGGGATACGAGCAGTACTTC.

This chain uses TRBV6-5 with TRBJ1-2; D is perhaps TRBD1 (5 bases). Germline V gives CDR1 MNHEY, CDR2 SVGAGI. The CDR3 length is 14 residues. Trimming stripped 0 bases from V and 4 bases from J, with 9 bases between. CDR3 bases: TGTGCCAGCAGTTACTCGACGGGGCCCTATGGCTACACCTTC. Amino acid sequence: CASSYSTGPYGYTF.

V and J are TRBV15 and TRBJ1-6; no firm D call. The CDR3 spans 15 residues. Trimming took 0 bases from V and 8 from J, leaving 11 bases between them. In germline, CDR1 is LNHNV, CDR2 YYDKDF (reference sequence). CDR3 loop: CATSRDPSRDSPLHF. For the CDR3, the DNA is TGTGCCACCAGCAGAGATCCTTCAAGAGATTCACCCCTCCACTTT.

The CDR3 nucleotides are TGCGCCAGCAGCTTGGACAGCAATTCCTACGAGCAGTACTTC. It translates to CASSLDSNSYEQYF. V is TRBV5-1 and J is TRBJ2-7, with D hard to call. CDR1 SGHRS and CDR2 YFSETQ come from the germline V gene. The CDR3 is 14 residues long. The V end was cut by 0 bases, the J end by 1 base, with 8 bases between.

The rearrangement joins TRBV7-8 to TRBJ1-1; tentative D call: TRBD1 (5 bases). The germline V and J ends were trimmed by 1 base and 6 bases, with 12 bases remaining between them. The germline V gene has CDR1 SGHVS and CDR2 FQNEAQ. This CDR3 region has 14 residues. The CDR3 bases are TGTGCCAGCAGCTTAGGGGGCTCGGTCCCTGAAGCTTTCTTT. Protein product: CASSLGGSVPEAFF.

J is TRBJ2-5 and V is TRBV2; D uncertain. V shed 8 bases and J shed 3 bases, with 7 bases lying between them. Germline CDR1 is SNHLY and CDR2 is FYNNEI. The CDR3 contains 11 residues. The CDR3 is CASRVKETQYF. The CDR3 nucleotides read TGTGCCAGCCGGGTTAAAGAGACCCAGTACTTC.

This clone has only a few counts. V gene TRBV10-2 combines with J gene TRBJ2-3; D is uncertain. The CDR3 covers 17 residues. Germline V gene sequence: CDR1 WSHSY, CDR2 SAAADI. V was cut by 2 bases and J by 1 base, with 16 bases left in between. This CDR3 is CASSEVLRRRGTDTQYF. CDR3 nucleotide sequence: TGCGCCAGCAGTGAGGTGCTGCGTCGGCGTGGCACAGATACGCAGTATTTT.

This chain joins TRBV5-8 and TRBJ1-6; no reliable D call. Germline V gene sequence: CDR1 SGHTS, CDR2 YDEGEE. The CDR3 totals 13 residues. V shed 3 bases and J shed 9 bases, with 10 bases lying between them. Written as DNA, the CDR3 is TGTGCCAGCAGCTCCGTTGGATTTTCACCCCTCCACTTT. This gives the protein CASSSVGFSPLHF.

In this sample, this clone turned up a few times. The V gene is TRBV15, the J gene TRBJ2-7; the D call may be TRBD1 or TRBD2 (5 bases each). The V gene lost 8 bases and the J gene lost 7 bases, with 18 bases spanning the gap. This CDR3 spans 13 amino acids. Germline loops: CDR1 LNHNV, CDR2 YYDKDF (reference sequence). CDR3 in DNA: TGTGCCACCGCAAAGTGGGGGACGTGGGAGCAGTACGTC. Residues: CATAKWGTWEQYV.

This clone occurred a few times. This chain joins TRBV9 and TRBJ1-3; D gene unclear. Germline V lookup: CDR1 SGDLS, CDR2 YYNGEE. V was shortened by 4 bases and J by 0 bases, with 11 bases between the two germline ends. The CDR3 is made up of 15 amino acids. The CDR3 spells CASSTQTGSGNTIYF. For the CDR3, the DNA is TGTGCCAGCAGCACACAGACCGGCTCTGGAAACACCATATATTTT.

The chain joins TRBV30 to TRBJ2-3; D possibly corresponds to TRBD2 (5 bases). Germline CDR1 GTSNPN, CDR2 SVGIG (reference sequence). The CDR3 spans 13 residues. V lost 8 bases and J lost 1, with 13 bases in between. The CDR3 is CAGARLRTDTQYF. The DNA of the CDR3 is TGTGCCGGCGCGCGACTACGCACAGATACGCAGTATTTT.

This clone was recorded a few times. The CDR3 nucleotides are TGTGCCAGCAGTTACTCTGGACAGAATGAAGCTTTCTTT. Translating gives CASSYSGQNEAFF. The chain has TRBV6-6 and TRBJ1-1; weak D call: TRBD1 (6 bases). Per germline, CDR1 MNHNY and CDR2 SVGAGI (reference sequence). The V end was cut by 0 bases, the J end by 7 bases, with 9 bases between. This CDR3 region has 13 residues.

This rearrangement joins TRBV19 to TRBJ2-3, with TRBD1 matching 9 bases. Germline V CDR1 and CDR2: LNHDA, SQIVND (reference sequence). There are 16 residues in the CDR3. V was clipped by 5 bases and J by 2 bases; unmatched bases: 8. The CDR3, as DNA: TGTGCCAGTAGTCTCAAGACAGGGGGGATCACAGATACGCAGTATTTT. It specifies CASSLKTGGITDTQYF. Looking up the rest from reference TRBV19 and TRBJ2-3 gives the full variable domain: DGGITQSPKYLFRKEGQNVTLSCEQNLNHDAMYWYRQDPGQGLRLIYYSQIVNDFQKGDIAEGYSVSREKKESFPLTVTSAQKNPTAFYLCASSLKTGGITDTQYFGPGTRLTVL.

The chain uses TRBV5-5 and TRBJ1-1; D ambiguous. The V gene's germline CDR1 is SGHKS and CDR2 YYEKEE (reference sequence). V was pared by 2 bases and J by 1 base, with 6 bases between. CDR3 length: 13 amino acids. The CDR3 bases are TGTGCCAGCAGCTTTGTAGAGAACACTGAAGCTTTCTTT. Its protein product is CASSFVENTEAFF.

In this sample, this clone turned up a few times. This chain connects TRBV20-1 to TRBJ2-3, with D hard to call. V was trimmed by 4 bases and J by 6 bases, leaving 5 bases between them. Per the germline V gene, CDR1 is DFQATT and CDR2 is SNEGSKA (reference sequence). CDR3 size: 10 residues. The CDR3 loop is CSAILDTQYF. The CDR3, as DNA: TGCAGTGCTATACTTGATACGCAGTATTTT.

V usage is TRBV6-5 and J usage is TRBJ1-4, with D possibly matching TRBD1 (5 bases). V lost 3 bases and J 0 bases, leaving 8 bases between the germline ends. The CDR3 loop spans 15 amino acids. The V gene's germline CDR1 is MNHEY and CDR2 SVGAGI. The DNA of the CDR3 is TGTGCCAGCAGTTATTCAGGGTCAACTAATGAAAAACTGTTTTTT. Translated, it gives CASSYSGSTNEKLFF.

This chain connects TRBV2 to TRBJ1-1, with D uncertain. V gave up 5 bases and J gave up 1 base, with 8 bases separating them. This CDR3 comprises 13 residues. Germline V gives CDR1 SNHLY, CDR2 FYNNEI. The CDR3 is CASSYKANTEAFF. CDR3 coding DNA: TGTGCCAGCAGTTATAAGGCGAACACTGAAGCTTTCTTT.

The CDR3 DNA reads as TGTGCCAGCAGCCAAGGTGCTGGCTACACCTTC. As protein: CASSQGAGYTF. This rearrangement joins TRBV4-2 to TRBJ1-2; no clear D gene. V dropped 1 base and J dropped 7 bases, with 4 bases sitting between them. Germline V gives CDR1 LGHNA, CDR2 YNFKEQ. The length of the CDR3 is 11 residues.

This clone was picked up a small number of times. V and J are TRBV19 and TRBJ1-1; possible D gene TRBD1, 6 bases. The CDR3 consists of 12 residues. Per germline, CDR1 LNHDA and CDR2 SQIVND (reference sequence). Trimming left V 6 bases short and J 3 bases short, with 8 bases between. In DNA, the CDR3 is TGTGCCAGTAGACAGGGATACACTGAAGCTTTCTTT. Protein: CASRQGYTEAFF.

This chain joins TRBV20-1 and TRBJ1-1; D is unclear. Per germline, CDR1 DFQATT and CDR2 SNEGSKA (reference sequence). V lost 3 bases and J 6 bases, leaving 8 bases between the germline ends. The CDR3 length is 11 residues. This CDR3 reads CSASRLSEAFF. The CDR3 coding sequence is TGCAGTGCTAGTCGTTTGTCTGAAGCTTTCTTT.

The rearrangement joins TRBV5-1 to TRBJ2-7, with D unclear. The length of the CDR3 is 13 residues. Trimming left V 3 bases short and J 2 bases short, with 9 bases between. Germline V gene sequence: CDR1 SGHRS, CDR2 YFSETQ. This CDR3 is CASSYGPTYEQYF. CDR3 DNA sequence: TGCGCCAGCAGCTACGGACCCACCTACGAGCAGTACTTC.

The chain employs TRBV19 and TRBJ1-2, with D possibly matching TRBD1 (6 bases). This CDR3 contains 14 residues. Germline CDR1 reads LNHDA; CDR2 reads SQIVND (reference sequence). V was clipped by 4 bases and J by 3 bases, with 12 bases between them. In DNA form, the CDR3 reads TGTGCCAGTAGTAATAGGCCAGGGGACTATGGCTACACCTTC. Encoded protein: CASSNRPGDYGYTF. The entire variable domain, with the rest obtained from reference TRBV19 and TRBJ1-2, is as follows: DGGITQSPKYLFRKEGQNVTLSCEQNLNHDAMYWYRQDPGQGLRLIYYSQIVNDFQKGDIAEGYSVSREKKESFPLTVTSAQKNPTAFYLCASSNRPGDYGYTFGSGTRLTVV.

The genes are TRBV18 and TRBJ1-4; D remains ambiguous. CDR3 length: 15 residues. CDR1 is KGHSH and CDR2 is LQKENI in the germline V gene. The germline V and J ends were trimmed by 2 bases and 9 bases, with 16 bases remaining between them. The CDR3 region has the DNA TGTGCCAGCTCACCAGAAGGAGGAGTAGGGCAAAAACTGTTTTTT. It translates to CASSPEGGVGQKLFF.

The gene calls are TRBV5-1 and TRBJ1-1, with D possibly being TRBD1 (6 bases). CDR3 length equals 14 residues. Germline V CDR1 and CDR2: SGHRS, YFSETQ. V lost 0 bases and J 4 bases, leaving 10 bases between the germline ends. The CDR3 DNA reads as TGCGCCAGCAGCTTGGACAGGGTTGGCACTGAAGCTTTCTTT. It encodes CASSLDRVGTEAFF.

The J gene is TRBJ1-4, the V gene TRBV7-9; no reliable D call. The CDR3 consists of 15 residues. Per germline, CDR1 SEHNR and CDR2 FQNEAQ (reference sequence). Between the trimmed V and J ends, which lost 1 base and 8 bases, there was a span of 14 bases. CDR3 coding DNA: TGTGCCAGCAGCTTAGGTGACGGGTCCCGGGAAAAACTGTTTTTT. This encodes CASSLGDGSREKLFF.

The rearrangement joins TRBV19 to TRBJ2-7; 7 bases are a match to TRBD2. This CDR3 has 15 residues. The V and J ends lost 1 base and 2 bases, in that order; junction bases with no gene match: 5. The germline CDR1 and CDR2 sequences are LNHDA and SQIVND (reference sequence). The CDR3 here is CASSIGGGGTYEQYF. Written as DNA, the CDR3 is TGTGCCAGTAGTATAGGTGGCGGGGGAACCTACGAGCAGTACTTC. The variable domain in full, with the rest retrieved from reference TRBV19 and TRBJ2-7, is DGGITQSPKYLFRKEGQNVTLSCEQNLNHDAMYWYRQDPGQGLRLIYYSQIVNDFQKGDIAEGYSVSREKKESFPLTVTSAQKNPTAFYLCASSIGGGGTYEQYFGPGTRLTVT.

CDR3 in DNA: TGTGCCAGCAGCTTAGCGAGGGTTTTCGCGGGGGGGCCGAACACCGGGGAGCTGTTTTTT. Translated: CASSLARVFAGGPNTGELFF. The chain joins TRBV7-8 to TRBJ2-2; 9 bases agree with TRBD2. The CDR3 extends over 20 amino acids. V gave up 0 bases and J gave up 0 bases; unmatched junction bases: 11. The germline gives CDR1 SGHVS, CDR2 FQNEAQ.

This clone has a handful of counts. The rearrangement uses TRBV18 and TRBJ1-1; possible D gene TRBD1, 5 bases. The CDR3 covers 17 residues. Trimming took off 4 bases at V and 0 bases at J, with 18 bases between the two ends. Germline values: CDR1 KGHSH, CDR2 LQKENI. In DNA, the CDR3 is TGTGCCAGCTCACGGATAAGGGGCTTCGACATGAACACTGAAGCTTTCTTT. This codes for CASSRIRGFDMNTEAFF.